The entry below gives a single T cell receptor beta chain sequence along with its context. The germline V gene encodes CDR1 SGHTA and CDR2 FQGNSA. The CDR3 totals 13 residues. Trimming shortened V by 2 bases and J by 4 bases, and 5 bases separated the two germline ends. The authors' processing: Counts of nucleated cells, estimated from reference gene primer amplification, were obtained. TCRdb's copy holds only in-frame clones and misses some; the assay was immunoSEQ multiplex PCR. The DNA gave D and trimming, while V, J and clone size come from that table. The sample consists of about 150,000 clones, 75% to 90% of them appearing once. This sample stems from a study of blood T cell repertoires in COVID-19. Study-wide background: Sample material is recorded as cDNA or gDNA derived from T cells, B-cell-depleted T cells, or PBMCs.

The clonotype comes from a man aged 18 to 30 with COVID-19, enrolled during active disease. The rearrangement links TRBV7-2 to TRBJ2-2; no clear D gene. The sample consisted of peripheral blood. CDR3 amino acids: CASSLPSTGELFF. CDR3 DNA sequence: TGTGCCAGCAGCTTACCGAGCACCGGGGAGCTGTTTTTT.